This T cell receptor beta chain originates from a study of T cells in Graves' hyperthyroidism and ophthalmopathy. The ends were cut back, 4 bases at V and 1 base at J, with 15 bases in the middle. The CDR3 sequence is 15 residues long. Germline loops: CDR1 DFQATT, CDR2 SNEGSKA (reference sequence). Amplification targeted TCR beta CDR3 regions from RNA transcripts. The study used the HTBI primer set for a first-round RT-PCR of the TCR CDR3. TCRdb recomputed calls from the multiplex PCR reads with MiXCR, one row per CDR3 protein. The top ten hold 10% of the sample, which has roughly 700,000 distinct CDR3 sequences, 14% seen once.

The source material was blood. V and J are TRBV20-1 and TRBJ2-3; D gene ambiguous. The TCR originated in a woman aged 18-35 years with Graves' hyperthyroidism. The CDR3 protein is CSAKLGEVRTDTQYF. The CDR3 DNA reads as TGCAGTGCTAAACTGGGCGAAGTCCGCACAGATACGCAGTATTTT.